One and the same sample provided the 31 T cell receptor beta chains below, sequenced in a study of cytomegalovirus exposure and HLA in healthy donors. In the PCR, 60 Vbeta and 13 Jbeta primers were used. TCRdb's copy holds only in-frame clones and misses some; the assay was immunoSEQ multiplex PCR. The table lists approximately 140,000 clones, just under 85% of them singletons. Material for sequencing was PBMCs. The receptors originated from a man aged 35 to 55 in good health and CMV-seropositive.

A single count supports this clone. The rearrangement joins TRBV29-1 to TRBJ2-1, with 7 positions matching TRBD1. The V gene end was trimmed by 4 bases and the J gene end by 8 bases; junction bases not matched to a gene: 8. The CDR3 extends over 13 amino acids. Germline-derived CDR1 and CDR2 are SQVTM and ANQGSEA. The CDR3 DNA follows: TGCAGCGTTGGGAACAGGGGTATCCATGAGCAGTTCTTC. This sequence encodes CSVGNRGIHEQFF.

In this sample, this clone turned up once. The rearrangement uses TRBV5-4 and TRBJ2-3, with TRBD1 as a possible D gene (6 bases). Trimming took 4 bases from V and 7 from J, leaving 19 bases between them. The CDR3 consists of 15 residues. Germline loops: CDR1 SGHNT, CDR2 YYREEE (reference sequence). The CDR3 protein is CASSGTSGVGYTQYF. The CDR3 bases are TGTGCCAGCAGCGGCACTTCAGGGGTCGGGTATACGCAGTATTTT.

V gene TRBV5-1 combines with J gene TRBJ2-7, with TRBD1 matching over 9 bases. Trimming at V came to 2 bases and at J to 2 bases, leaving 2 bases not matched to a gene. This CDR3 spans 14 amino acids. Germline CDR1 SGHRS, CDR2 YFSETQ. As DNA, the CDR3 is TGCGCCAGCAGCTTCGGGACAGGGACCTACGAGCAGTACTTC. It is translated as CASSFGTGTYEQYF.

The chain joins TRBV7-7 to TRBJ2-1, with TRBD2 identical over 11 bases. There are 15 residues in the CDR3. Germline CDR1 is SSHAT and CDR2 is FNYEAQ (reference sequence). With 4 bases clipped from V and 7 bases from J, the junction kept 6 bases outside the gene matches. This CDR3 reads CASSSDRLAGNEQFF. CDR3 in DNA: TGTGCCAGCAGCTCCGATCGACTAGCGGGGAATGAGCAGTTCTTC.

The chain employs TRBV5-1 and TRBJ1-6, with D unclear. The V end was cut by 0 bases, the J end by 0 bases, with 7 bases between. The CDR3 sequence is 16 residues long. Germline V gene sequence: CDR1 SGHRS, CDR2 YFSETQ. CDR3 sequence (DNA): TGCGCCAGCAGCTTGGAACAGTTCTCCTATAATTCACCCCTCCACTTT. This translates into CASSLEQFSYNSPLHF.

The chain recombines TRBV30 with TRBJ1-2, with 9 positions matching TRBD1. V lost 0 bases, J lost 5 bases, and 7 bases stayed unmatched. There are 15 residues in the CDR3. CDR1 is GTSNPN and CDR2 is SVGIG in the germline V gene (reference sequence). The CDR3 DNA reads TGTGCCTGGAGTGTCCCAAGACAGGGGGAATATGGCTACACCTTC. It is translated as CAWSVPRQGEYGYTF.

CDR3 amino acids: CASSLEGQGCGYTF. As DNA, the CDR3 is TGTGCCAGCTCCCTCGAGGGACAGGGGTGTGGCTACACCTTC. The chain combines TRBV18 with TRBJ1-2; 10 bases agree with TRBD1. The CDR3 spans 14 residues. CDR1 and CDR2 (germline): KGHSH, LQKENI. Trimming removed 6 bases from V and 7 bases from J; junction bases left unmatched: 8.

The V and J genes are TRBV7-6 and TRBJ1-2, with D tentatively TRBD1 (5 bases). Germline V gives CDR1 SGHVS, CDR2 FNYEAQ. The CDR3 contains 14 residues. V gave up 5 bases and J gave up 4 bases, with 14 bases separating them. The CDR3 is CASSPGGTVYGYTF. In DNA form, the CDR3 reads TGTGCCAGCAGCCCGGGGGGGACTGTCTATGGCTACACCTTC.

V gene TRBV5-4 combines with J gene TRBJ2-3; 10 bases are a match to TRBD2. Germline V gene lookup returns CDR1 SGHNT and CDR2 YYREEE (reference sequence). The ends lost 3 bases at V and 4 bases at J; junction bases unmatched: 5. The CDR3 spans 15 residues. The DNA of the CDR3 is TGTGCCAGCAGCTCCAGCGGGAGGGCCCCAGATACGCAGTATTTT. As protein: CASSSSGRAPDTQYF.

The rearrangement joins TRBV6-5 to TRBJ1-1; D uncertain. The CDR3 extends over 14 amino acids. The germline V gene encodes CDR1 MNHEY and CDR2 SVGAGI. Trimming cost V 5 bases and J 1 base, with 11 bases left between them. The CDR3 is CASSPGSPNTEAFF. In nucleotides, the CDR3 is TGTGCCAGCAGTCCCGGGTCCCCGAACACTGAAGCTTTCTTT.

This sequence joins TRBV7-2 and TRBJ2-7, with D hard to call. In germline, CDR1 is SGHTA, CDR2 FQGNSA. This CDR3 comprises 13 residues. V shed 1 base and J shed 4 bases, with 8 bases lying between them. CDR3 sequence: CASSLEAEYEQYF. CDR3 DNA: TGTGCCAGCAGCTTAGAAGCTGAGTACGAGCAGTACTTC.

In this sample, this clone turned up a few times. This CDR3 is CATSRKVAGVGYTF. The CDR3 nucleotides read TGTGCCACCAGCAGGAAAGTTGCAGGCGTTGGCTACACCTTC. V gene TRBV15 combines with J gene TRBJ1-2, with D unresolved. Germline V gene sequence: CDR1 LNHNV, CDR2 YYDKDF (reference sequence). The V and J ends lost 3 bases and 7 bases respectively, with 15 bases between them. The CDR3 has 14 residues.

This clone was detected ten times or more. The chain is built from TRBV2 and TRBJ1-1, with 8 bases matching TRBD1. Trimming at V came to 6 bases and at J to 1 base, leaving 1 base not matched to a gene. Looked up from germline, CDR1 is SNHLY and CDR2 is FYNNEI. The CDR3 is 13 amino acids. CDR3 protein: CASRGTGNTEAFF. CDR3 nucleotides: TGTGCCAGCAGAGGGACAGGGAACACTGAAGCTTTCTTT. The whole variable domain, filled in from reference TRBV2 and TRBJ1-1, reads EPEVTQTPSHQVTQMGQEVILRCVPISNHLYFYWYRQILGQKVEFLVSFYNNEISEKSEIFDDQFSVERPDGSNFTLKIRSTKLEDSAMYFCASRGTGNTEAFFGQGTRLTVV.

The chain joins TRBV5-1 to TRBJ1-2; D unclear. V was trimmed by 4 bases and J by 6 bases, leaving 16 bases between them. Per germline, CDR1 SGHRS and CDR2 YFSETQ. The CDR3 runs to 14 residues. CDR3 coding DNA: TGCGCCAGCAGCCCCCGGGGTCCACGGGATGGCTACACCTTC. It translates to CASSPRGPRDGYTF.

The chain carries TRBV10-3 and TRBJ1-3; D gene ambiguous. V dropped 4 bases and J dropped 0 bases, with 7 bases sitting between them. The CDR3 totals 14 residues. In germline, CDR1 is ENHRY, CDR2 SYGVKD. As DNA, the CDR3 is TGTGCCATCAGTGGAGGGAGCTCTGGAAACACCATATATTTT. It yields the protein CAISGGSSGNTIYF.

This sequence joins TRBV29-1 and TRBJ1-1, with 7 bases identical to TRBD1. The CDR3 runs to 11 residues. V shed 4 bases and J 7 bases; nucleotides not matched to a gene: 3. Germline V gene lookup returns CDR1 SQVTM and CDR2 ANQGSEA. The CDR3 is CSVGQGGEAFF. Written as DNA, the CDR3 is TGCAGCGTTGGGCAGGGGGGTGAAGCTTTCTTT.

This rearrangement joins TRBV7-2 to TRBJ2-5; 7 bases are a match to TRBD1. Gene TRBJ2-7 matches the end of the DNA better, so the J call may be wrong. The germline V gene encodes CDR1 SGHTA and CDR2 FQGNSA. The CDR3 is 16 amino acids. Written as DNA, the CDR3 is TGTGCCAGCAGCTTAGCTGGACAGGTTCCCTCCTACGAGCAGTACTTC. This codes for CASSLAGQVPSYEQYF.

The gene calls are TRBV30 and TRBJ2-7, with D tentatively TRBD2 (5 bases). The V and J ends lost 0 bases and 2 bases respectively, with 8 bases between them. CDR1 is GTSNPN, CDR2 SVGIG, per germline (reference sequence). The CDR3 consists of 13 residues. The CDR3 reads CAWSVGGAYEQYF. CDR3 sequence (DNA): TGTGCCTGGAGTGTTGGAGGCGCCTACGAGCAGTACTTC.

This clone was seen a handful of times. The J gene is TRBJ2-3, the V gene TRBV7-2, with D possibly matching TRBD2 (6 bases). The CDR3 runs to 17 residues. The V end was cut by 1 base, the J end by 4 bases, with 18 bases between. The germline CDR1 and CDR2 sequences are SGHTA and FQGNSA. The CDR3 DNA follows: TGTGCCAGCAGCTTAGAAATTTACGGGAGAGGATCAGATACGCAGTATTTT. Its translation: CASSLEIYGRGSDTQYF.

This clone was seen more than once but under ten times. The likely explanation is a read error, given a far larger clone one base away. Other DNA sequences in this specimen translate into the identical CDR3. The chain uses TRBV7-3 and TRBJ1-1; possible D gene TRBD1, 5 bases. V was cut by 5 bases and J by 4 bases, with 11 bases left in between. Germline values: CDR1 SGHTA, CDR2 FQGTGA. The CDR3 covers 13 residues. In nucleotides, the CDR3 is TGTGCCAGCAGCCCCCTGGGGCGCACTGAAGCTTTCTTT. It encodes CASSPLGRTEAFF.

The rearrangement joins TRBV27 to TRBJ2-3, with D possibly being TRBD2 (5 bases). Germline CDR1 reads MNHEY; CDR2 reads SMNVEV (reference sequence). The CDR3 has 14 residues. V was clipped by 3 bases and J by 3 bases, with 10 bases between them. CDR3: CASSLKRDTDTQYF. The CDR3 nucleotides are TGTGCCAGCAGTTTGAAGAGGGATACAGATACGCAGTATTTT.

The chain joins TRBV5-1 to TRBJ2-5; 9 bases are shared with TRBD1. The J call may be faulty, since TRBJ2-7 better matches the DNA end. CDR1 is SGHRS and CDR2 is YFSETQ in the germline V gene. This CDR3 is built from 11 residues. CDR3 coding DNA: TGCGCCAGCAGGGACAGGGGCGAGCAGTACTTC. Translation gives CASRDRGEQYF.

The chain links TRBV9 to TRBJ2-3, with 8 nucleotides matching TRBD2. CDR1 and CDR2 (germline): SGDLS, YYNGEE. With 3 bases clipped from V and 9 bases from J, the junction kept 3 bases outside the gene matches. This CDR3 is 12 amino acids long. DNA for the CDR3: TGTGCCAGCAGCGCGGGGGGGGAGACGCAGTATTTT. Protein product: CASSAGGETQYF.

CDR3 nucleotides: TGTGCCAGCAGGGGGCAGGGGAGCTCCTATAATTCACCCCTCCACTTT. Amino acid sequence: CASRGQGSSYNSPLHF. The chain employs TRBV2 and TRBJ1-6; D possibly corresponds to TRBD1 (6 bases). The length of the CDR3 is 16 residues. V lost 6 bases to trimming and J lost 0 bases, with 12 bases between them. CDR1 is SNHLY and CDR2 is FYNNEI in the germline V gene. Full variable domain (remainder filled in from reference TRBV2 and TRBJ1-6): EPEVTQTPSHQVTQMGQEVILRCVPISNHLYFYWYRQILGQKVEFLVSFYNNEISEKSEIFDDQFSVERPDGSNFTLKIRSTKLEDSAMYFCASRGQGSSYNSPLHFGNGTRLTVT.

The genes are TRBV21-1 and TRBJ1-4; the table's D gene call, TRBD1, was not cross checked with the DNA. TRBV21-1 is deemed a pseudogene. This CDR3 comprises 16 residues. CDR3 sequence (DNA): TGTGCCAGCAGCCCCTCATCGGGACAGGGAAACGAAAAACTGTTTTTT. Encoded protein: CASSPSSGQGNEKLFF.

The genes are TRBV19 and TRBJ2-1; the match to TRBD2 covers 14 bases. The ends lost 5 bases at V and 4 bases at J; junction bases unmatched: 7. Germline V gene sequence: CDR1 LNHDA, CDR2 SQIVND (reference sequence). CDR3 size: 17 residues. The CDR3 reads CASSSRGLAGVYNEQFF. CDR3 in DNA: TGTGCCAGTAGTTCCCGGGGACTAGCGGGGGTATACAATGAGCAGTTCTTC.

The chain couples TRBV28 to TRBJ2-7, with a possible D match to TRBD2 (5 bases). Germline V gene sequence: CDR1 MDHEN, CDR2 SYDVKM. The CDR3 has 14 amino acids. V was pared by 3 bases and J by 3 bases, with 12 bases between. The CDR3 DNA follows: TGTGCCAGCAGTTTCATTTACGGGGTCTACGAGCAGTACTTC. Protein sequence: CASSFIYGVYEQYF.

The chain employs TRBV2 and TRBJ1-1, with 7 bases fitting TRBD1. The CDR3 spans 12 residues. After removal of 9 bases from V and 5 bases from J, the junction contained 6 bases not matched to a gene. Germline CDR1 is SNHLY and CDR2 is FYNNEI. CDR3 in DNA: TGTGCCAGTTCACAGGGGAGAACTGAAGCTTTCTTT. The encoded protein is CASSQGRTEAFF. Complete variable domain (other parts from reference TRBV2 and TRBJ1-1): EPEVTQTPSHQVTQMGQEVILRCVPISNHLYFYWYRQILGQKVEFLVSFYNNEISEKSEIFDDQFSVERPDGSNFTLKIRSTKLEDSAMYFCASSQGRTEAFFGQGTRLTVV.

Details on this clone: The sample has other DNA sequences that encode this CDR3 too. CDR3 sequence reads: CASSYSGGFSYEQYF. CDR3 sequence (DNA): TGTGCCAGCAGTTACTCCGGGGGATTTTCCTACGAGCAGTACTTC. The gene calls are TRBV6-5 and TRBJ2-7; possibly TRBD2 for D (6 bases). The CDR3 runs to 15 residues. V shed 0 bases and J shed 1 base, with 10 bases lying between them. Germline V gives CDR1 MNHEY, CDR2 SVGAGI.

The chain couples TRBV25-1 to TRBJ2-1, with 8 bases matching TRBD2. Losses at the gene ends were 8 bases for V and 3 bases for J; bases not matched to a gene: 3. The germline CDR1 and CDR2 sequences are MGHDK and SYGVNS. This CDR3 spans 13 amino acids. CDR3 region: CASGREVYNEQFF. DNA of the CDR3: TGTGCCAGCGGGCGGGAGGTCTACAATGAGCAGTTCTTC.

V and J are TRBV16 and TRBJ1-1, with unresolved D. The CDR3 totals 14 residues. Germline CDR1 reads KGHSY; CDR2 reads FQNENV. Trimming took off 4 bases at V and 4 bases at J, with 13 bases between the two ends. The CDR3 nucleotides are TGTGCCAGCAGCCCCCGCGGAGAGGGCACTGAAGCTTTCTTT. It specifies CASSPRGEGTEAFF.